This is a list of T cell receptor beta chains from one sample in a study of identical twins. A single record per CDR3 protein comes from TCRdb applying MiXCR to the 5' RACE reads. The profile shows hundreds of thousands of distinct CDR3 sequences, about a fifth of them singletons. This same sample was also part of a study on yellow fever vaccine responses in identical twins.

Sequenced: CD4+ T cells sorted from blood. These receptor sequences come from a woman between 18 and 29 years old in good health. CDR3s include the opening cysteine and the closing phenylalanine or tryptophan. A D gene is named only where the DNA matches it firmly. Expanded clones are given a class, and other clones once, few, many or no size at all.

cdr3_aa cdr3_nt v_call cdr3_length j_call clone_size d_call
CSAPEYTGELFF TGCAGTGCTCCCGAGTACACCGGGGAGCTGTTTTTT TRBV20-1 12 TRBJ2-2 . .
CASSLVDRQETQYF TGTGCCAGCAGCTTAGTTGACAGGCAAGAGACCCAGTACTTC TRBV7-6 14 TRBJ2-5 few .
CSVATSGVQETQYF TGCAGTGTTGCGACTAGCGGGGTCCAAGAGACCCAGTACTTC TRBV20-1 14 TRBJ2-5 few TRBD2
CASSLRPVGLAGIPEETQYF TGCGCCAGCAGCTTACGCCCGGTTGGACTAGCGGGAATCCCTGAAGAGACCCAGTACTTC TRBV5-1 20 TRBJ2-5 few TRBD2
CATSRDRGHTGELFF TGTGCCACCAGCAGAGACAGGGGGCACACCGGGGAGCTGTTTTTT TRBV15 15 TRBJ2-2 once TRBD1
CATSEGGQGRTYEQYF TGTGCCACCAGTGAGGGGGGACAGGGCAGAACCTACGAGCAGTACTTC TRBV24-1 16 TRBJ2-7 few TRBD1
CASSLGGLVNYGYTF TGTGCCAGCAGTTTAGGGGGACTGGTTAACTATGGCTACACCTTC TRBV12-3/TRBV12-4 15 TRBJ1-2 . .
CASSSLAGELFF TGTGCCAGCTCAAGTTTAGCCGGGGAGCTGTTTTTT TRBV18 12 TRBJ2-2 . .
CSVPRDEKLFF TGCAGCGTACCAAGGGATGAAAAACTGTTTTTT TRBV29-1 11 TRBJ1-4 . .
CASSLAVGTDYGYTF TGTGCCAGCAGCTTAGCGGTAGGGACAGACTATGGCTACACCTTC TRBV7-9 15 TRBJ1-2 many TRBD1
CASSLGTSGDYNEQFF TGTGCCAGCAGCCTCGGGACTAGCGGCGACTACAATGAGCAGTTCTTC TRBV7-9 16 TRBJ2-1 few TRBD2
CASSFNGPTQYF TGTGCCAGCAGTTTTAATGGACCAACGCAGTATTTT TRBV12-3/TRBV12-4 12 TRBJ2-3 . .
CSAALRDRGPSPLHF TGCAGTGCTGCACTTAGGGACAGGGGGCCATCACCCCTCCACTTT TRBV20-1 15 TRBJ1-6 . TRBD1
CASSVDVAGADTQYF TGTGCCAGCAGCGTAGACGTAGCGGGAGCAGATACGCAGTATTTT TRBV9 15 TRBJ2-3 few TRBD2
CASSDEGISYGYTF TGTGCCAGCAGTGACGAAGGAATCAGCTATGGCTACACCTTC TRBV2 14 TRBJ1-2 . .